A selection of T cell receptor beta chains follows, all from one sample in a study of T cell responses to AZD1222 COVID-19 vaccine. Profiling relied on immunoSEQ multiplex PCR, and the TCRdb table lists in-frame clones only, not all of them. Of about 150,000 clones listed, 85% to 95% are singletons. The starting material was peripheral blood, obtained on day 0 of AZD1222 vaccination. These receptors all stem from an adult in good health. CDR3s include the opening cysteine and the closing phenylalanine or tryptophan. The order of the fields is V gene, clone size, J gene, CDR3 length, D gene, CDR3 DNA, CDR3 protein. D genes are given only for firm matches. For some rows the clone size is stated as once, few or many, or as a class when expanded; others skip it.

V: TRBV9
size: NA
J: TRBJ1-6
length: 15
D: NA
DNA: TGTGCCAGCAGCGCCAGTAGCTCCTATAATTCACCCCTCCACTTT
CDR3: CASSASSSYNSPLHF

V: TRBV6-1
size: NA
J: TRBJ2-3
length: 14
D: NA
DNA: TGTGCCAGCAGTGATGGCAGAGTCACAGATACGCAGTATTTT
CDR3: CASSDGRVTDTQYF

V: TRBV6-5
size: NA
J: TRBJ2-3
length: 14
D: NA
DNA: TGTGCCAGCAGTTACGGCTGGGAACCAGATACGCAGTATTTT
CDR3: CASSYGWEPDTQYF

V: TRBV6-5
size: NA
J: TRBJ1-4
length: 13
D: NA
DNA: TGTGCCAGCAGTTACTCCAGATACGAAAAACTGTTTTTT
CDR3: CASSYSRYEKLFF

V: TRBV19
size: NA
J: TRBJ2-3
length: 15
D: NA
DNA: TGTGCCAGTAGTATAGGACAGACCAGCACAGATACGCAGTATTTT
CDR3: CASSIGQTSTDTQYF

V: TRBV7-2
size: NA
J: TRBJ2-7
length: 14
D: NA
DNA: TGTGCCAGCAGCTTATCCGGATCAGCCTACGAGCAGTACTTC
CDR3: CASSLSGSAYEQYF

V: TRBV18
size: once
J: TRBJ1-6
length: 16
D: TRBD1
DNA: TGTGCCAGCTCACGGGGACAGAGCTCCTATAATTCACCCCTCCACTTT
CDR3: CASSRGQSSYNSPLHF

V: TRBV7-9
size: NA
J: TRBJ1-2
length: 13
D: NA
DNA: TGTGCCAGCAGCTCTCAAGCTAACTATGGCTACACCTTC
CDR3: CASSSQANYGYTF

V: TRBV30
size: once
J: TRBJ2-5
length: 12
D: NA
DNA: TGTGCCTGGAGTCCAGACCAAGAGACCCAGTACTTC
CDR3: CAWSPDQETQYF

V: TRBV15
size: NA
J: TRBJ1-2
length: 15
D: NA
DNA: TGTGCCACCAGCAGAGAGACAGCCGCTAACTATGGCTACACCTTC
CDR3: CATSRETAANYGYTF

V: TRBV5-1
size: NA
J: TRBJ2-3
length: 15
D: NA
DNA: TGCGCCAGCAGCTCAGGGACGACGAGGGCAGATACGCAGTATTTT
CDR3: CASSSGTTRADTQYF

V: TRBV9
size: NA
J: TRBJ1-1
length: 16
D: TRBD1
DNA: TGTGCCAGCAGCCCCGGGACAGGGAAGAAGAACACTGAAGCTTTCTTT
CDR3: CASSPGTGKKNTEAFF

V: TRBV6-5
size: NA
J: TRBJ1-2
length: 15
D: NA
DNA: TGTGCCAGCAGTCCTCGGGACGCCCGGGGCTATGGCTACACCTTC
CDR3: CASSPRDARGYGYTF

V: TRBV5-1
size: NA
J: TRBJ2-7
length: 14
D: NA
DNA: TGCGCCAGCAGCCCGCAAACTAGCTCCTACGAGCAGTACTTC
CDR3: CASSPQTSSYEQYF

V: TRBV5-4
size: NA
J: TRBJ2-6
length: 16
D: NA
DNA: TGTGCCAGCAGCCTCGTTAAGTGGGCTGGGGCCAACGTCCTGACTTTC
CDR3: CASSLVKWAGANVLTF

V: TRBV7-3
size: NA
J: TRBJ2-2
length: 15
D: TRBD2
DNA: TGTGCCAGCAGCCTTAGCGGGGGGGCGACCGGGGAGCTGTTTTTT
CDR3: CASSLSGGATGELFF

V: TRBV6-5
size: NA
J: TRBJ2-7
length: 15
D: TRBD1
DNA: TGTGCCAGCAGTTACTCAATCTCAGGGGGCTACGAGCAGTACTTC
CDR3: CASSYSISGGYEQYF

V: TRBV5-1
size: NA
J: TRBJ2-1
length: 15
D: TRBD1
DNA: TGCGCCAGCAGCTTGGAGGACAGGTCCTACAATGAGCAGTTCTTC
CDR3: CASSLEDRSYNEQFF

V: TRBV11-2
size: NA
J: TRBJ1-4
length: 15
D: NA
DNA: TGTGCCAGCAGCGTCAACAGGGCGGGTAATGAAAAACTGTTTTTT
CDR3: CASSVNRAGNEKLFF

V: TRBV2
size: NA
J: TRBJ1-2
length: 15
D: NA
DNA: TGTGCCAGCCGCAACACTGCAGGAGTTAACTATGGCTACACCTTC
CDR3: CASRNTAGVNYGYTF

V: TRBV21-1
size: NA
J: TRBJ1-2
length: 12
D: NA
DNA: TGTGCCAAGACGCGGCAGACCTATGGCTACACCTTC
CDR3: CAKTRQTYGYTF

V: TRBV2
size: NA
J: TRBJ2-3
length: 13
D: TRBD1
DNA: TGTGCCAGCAGCAAGGGACAGCGAGATACGCAGTATTTT
CDR3: CASSKGQRDTQYF

V: TRBV30
size: NA
J: TRBJ2-3
length: 14
D: NA
DNA: TGTGCCTGGAGCCCTGGGACACTTTCAGATACGCAGTATTTT
CDR3: CAWSPGTLSDTQYF

V: TRBV2
size: NA
J: TRBJ2-3
length: 15
D: TRBD2
DNA: TGTGCCAGCACGGTAGCGGGGGGGGTCACAGATACGCAGTATTTT
CDR3: CASTVAGGVTDTQYF

V: TRBV5-6
size: NA
J: TRBJ2-3
length: 18
D: TRBD2
DNA: TGTGCCAGCAGCTTAGGACTAGCGGGGGCCCTCGCGTCTGATACGCAGTATTTT
CDR3: CASSLGLAGALASDTQYF

V: TRBV6-6
size: NA
J: TRBJ2-7
length: 19
D: TRBD1
DNA: TGTGCCAGCAGCTACCTTCTCCCGGACAGGGGGGTCCTCGTCTACGAGCAGTACTTC
CDR3: CASSYLLPDRGVLVYEQYF

V: TRBV11-2
size: NA
J: TRBJ2-5
length: 15
D: TRBD2
DNA: TGTGCCAGCAGCTTACTCGGCGGGGGTCAAGAGACCCAGTACTTC
CDR3: CASSLLGGGQETQYF

V: TRBV11-3
size: NA
J: TRBJ2-5
length: 14
D: TRBD2
DNA: TGTGCCAGCAGCTTAGTACTAGCGGGGGAGACCCAGTACTTC
CDR3: CASSLVLAGETQYF

V: TRBV11-2
size: NA
J: TRBJ1-1
length: 13
D: TRBD1
DNA: TGTGCCAGCAGCTTTGACAGGGTACCTGAAGCTTTCTTT
CDR3: CASSFDRVPEAFF

V: TRBV18
size: few
J: TRBJ1-2
length: 14
D: TRBD1
DNA: TGTGCCAGCTCACGGGACAGGGGGAACTATGGCTACACCTTC
CDR3: CASSRDRGNYGYTF

V: TRBV7-6
size: NA
J: TRBJ1-6
length: 16
D: NA
DNA: TGTGCCAGCAGCTTAGATGGCAGCTCCTATAATTCACCCCTCCACTTT
CDR3: CASSLDGSSYNSPLHF